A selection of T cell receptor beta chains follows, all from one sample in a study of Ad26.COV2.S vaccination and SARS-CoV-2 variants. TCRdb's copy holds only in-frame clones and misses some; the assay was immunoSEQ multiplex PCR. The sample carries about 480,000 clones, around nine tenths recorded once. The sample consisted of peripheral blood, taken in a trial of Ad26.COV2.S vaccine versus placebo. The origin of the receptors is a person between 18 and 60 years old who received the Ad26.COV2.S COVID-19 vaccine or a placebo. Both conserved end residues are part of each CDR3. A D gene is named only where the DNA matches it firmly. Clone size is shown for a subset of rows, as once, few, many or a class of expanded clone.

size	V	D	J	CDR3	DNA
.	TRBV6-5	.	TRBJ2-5	CASSYEGEETQYF	TGTGCCAGCAGTTACGAGGGGGAAGAGACCCAGTACTTC
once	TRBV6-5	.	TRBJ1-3	CASRSTGSWGNTIYF	TGTGCCAGCAGGTCTACGGGGTCGTGGGGAAACACCATATATTTT
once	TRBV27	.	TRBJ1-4	CASSLSGLEKLFF	TGTGCCAGCAGTCTCTCGGGCTTGGAAAAACTGTTTTTT
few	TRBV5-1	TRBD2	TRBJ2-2	CASSVGTSGTPNTGELFF	TGCGCCAGCAGCGTCGGGACTAGCGGGACCCCGAACACCGGGGAGCTGTTTTTT
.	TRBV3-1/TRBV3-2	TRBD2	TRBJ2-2	CASSQGISGRTGELFF	TGTGCCAGCAGCCAAGGGATTAGCGGGAGAACCGGGGAGCTGTTTTTT
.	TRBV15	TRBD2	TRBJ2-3	CATSPSGYTDTQYF	TGTGCCACCAGCCCTAGCGGATACACAGATACGCAGTATTTT
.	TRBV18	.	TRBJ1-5	CASSPGGNQPQHF	TGTGCCAGCTCACCAGGGGGTAATCAGCCCCAGCATTTT
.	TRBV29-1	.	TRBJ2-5	CSAGRGGETQYF	TGCAGCGCCGGAAGGGGGGGGGAGACCCAGTACTTC
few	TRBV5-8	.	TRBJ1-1	CASSLGGGINTGEAFF	TGTGCCAGCAGCTTGGGTGGTGGCATCAATACGGGTGAAGCTTTCTTT
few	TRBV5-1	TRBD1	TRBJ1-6	CASSRGQDNSPLHF	TGCGCCAGCAGCAGGGGACAGGATAATTCACCCCTCCACTTT
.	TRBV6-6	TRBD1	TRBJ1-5	CASRADRVNQPQHF	TGTGCCAGCAGAGCGGACAGGGTGAATCAGCCCCAGCATTTT
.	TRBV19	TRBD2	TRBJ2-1	CASRLSGGPSYNEQFF	TGTGCCAGTAGACTATCGGGAGGGCCCTCCTACAATGAGCAGTTCTTC
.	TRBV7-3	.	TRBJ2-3	CASSRGTGDTQYF	TGTGCCAGCAGCCGAGGAACAGGGGATACGCAGTATTTT
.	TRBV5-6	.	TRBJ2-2	CASSLAITGELFF	TGTGCCAGCAGCTTAGCTATCACCGGGGAGCTGTTTTTT
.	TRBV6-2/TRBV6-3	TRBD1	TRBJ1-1	CASRYRDRGSNTEAFF	TGTGCCAGCAGGTACCGGGACAGGGGTTCGAACACTGAAGCTTTCTTT
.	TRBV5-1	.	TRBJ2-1	CASMAGGGKQFF	TGCGCCAGCATGGCCGGGGGCGGCAAGCAGTTCTTC
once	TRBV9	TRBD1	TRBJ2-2	CASSPTGVSNTGELFF	TGTGCCAGCAGCCCAACAGGGGTGTCGAACACCGGGGAGCTGTTTTTT
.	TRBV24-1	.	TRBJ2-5	CATSESPGPRYSGTQYF	TGTGCCACCAGTGAGTCGCCGGGACCTCGATACTCGGGGACCCAGTACTTC
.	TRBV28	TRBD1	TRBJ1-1	CASSTPGQGRTEAFF	TGTGCCAGCAGTACCCCAGGACAGGGGCGAACTGAAGCTTTCTTT
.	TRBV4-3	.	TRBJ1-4	CASSQDVGTGEKLFF	TGCGCCAGCAGCCAAGATGTTGGGACGGGTGAAAAACTGTTTTTT
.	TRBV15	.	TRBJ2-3	CATSSRGSRGFPGTDTQYF	TGTGCCACCAGCAGTCGAGGGTCTAGGGGCTTCCCTGGCACAGATACGCAGTATTTT
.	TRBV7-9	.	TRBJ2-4	CASSLIQAKNIQYF	TGTGCCAGCAGCCTTATCCAGGCCAAAAACATTCAGTACTTC
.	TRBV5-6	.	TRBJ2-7	CASSLAQWGYEQYF	TGTGCCAGCAGCTTGGCCCAGTGGGGCTACGAGCAGTACTTC
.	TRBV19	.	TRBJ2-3	CASSRYVSTDTQYF	TGTGCCAGTAGTCGATACGTTAGCACAGATACGCAGTATTTT
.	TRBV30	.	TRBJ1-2	CAWSGEVPYGYTF	TGTGCCTGGAGTGGGGAAGTACCCTATGGCTACACCTTC
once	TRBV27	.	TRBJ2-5	CASSHWGKETQYF	TGTGCCAGCAGCCACTGGGGGAAAGAGACCCAGTACTTC
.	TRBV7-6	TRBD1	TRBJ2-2	CASSRDRDGTGELFF	TGTGCCAGCAGCCGGGACAGGGATGGCACCGGGGAGCTGTTTTTT
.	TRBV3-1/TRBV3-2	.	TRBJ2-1	CASAEGGSDEQFF	TGTGCCAGCGCTGAAGGGGGGTCGGATGAGCAGTTCTTC
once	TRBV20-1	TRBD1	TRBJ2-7	CSARDRVQYF	TGCAGTGCCAGAGACAGGGTGCAGTACTTC
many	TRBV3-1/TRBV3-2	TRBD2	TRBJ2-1	CASSQAPSGYNEQFF	TGTGCCAGCAGCCAAGCCCCTAGCGGCTACAATGAGCAGTTCTTC
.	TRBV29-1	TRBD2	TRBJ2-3	CSVERGLDTQYF	TGCAGCGTAGAGCGGGGGCTGGATACGCAGTATTTT
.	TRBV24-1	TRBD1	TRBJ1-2	CATSDPDRYYGYTF	TGTGCCACCAGTGATCCGGACAGGTACTATGGCTACACCTTC
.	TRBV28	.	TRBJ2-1	CASSLTSGRQFF	TGTGCCAGCAGTTTAACGTCAGGGCGACAGTTCTTC
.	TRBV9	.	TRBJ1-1	CASSAGVGRNTEAFF	TGTGCCAGCAGCGCGGGGGTGGGGAGGAACACTGAAGCTTTCTTT
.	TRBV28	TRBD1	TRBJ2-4	CASSLRDRGPKNIQYF	TGTGCCAGCAGTTTACGGGACAGGGGGCCCAAAAACATTCAGTACTTC
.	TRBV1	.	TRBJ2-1	CTSSAGTSGTNEQFF	TGCACCAGCAGCGCCGGGACTAGCGGGACTAATGAGCAGTTCTTC
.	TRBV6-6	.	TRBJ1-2	CASSPAPNYGYTF	TGTGCCAGCTCGCCTGCTCCTAACTATGGCTACACCTTC
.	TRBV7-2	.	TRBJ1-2	CASSQSQRNYGYTF	TGTGCCAGCAGCCAATCACAGCGAAACTATGGCTACACCTTC
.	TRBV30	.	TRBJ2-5	CAWSVIGARETQYF	TGTGCCTGGAGTGTAATCGGGGCGCGAGAGACCCAGTACTTC
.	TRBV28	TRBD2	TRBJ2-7	CASSPPLAGGPRGEQYF	TGTGCCAGCAGTCCACCCCTCGCGGGAGGGCCTAGAGGCGAGCAGTACTTC
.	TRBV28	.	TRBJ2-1	CASSPLDRAYYNEQFF	TGTGCCAGCAGCCCTCTTGATAGGGCATACTACAATGAGCAGTTCTTC